Listed below are T cell receptor beta chains from one sample, sequenced in a study of Ad26.COV2.S vaccination and SARS-CoV-2 variants. TCRdb's table, derived via immunoSEQ multiplex PCR, lists solely in-frame clones and lacks some. The sample lists some 180,000 clones, around 88% occurring once. The sample consisted of peripheral blood, taken after recovery from COVID-19. All receptors come from a human donor who had recovered from COVID-19. Each CDR3 is given with its conserved first and last residue. The D gene is left open where the match is weak. Clone size is given for some rows only: seen once, a few or many times, or a class if the clone is expanded.

d_call: TRBD1
clone_size: -
j_call: TRBJ2-7
v_call: TRBV7-2
cdr3_aa: CASSITGTGPYEQYF
cdr3_nt: TGTGCCAGCAGCATCACCGGGACAGGACCCTACGAGCAGTACTTC

d_call: -
clone_size: -
j_call: TRBJ1-6
v_call: TRBV5-1
cdr3_aa: CASSRTANSPLHF
cdr3_nt: TGCGCCAGCAGCCGGACAGCAAATTCACCCCTCCACTTT

d_call: TRBD1
clone_size: -
j_call: TRBJ1-4
v_call: TRBV14
cdr3_aa: CASSRRGGDEKLFF
cdr3_nt: TGTGCCAGCAGCCGCCGAGGGGGCGATGAAAAACTGTTTTTT

d_call: TRBD2
clone_size: -
j_call: TRBJ2-5
v_call: TRBV9
cdr3_aa: CASSGGTSGETQYF
cdr3_nt: TGTGCCAGCAGCGGGGGGACTAGCGGAGAGACCCAGTACTTC

d_call: TRBD2
clone_size: once
j_call: TRBJ2-1
v_call: TRBV3-1/TRBV3-2
cdr3_aa: CASSLGSGGGSSYNEQFF
cdr3_nt: TGTGCCAGCAGCCTGGGTAGCGGGGGAGGAAGCTCCTACAATGAGCAGTTCTTC

d_call: -
clone_size: -
j_call: TRBJ2-7
v_call: TRBV5-1
cdr3_aa: CASSYEYEQYF
cdr3_nt: TGCGCCAGCAGCTACGAATACGAGCAGTACTTC

d_call: TRBD1
clone_size: -
j_call: TRBJ2-7
v_call: TRBV19
cdr3_aa: CASNDEGQGAYEQYF
cdr3_nt: TGTGCCAGTAATGATGAGGGACAGGGGGCGTACGAGCAGTACTTC

d_call: TRBD1
clone_size: once
j_call: TRBJ2-5
v_call: TRBV7-2
cdr3_aa: CASSPRTGAQGAQYF
cdr3_nt: TGTGCCAGCAGCCCACGGACAGGGGCCCAAGGGGCCCAGTACTTC

d_call: -
clone_size: -
j_call: TRBJ1-5
v_call: TRBV2
cdr3_aa: CASSPQGSFSNQPQHF
cdr3_nt: TGTGCCAGCAGCCCGCAGGGGTCGTTTTCCAATCAGCCCCAGCATTTT

d_call: TRBD1
clone_size: -
j_call: TRBJ1-1
v_call: TRBV7-3
cdr3_aa: CASSYTRDSEKAFF
cdr3_nt: TGTGCCAGCAGCTATACTCGGGACAGCGAAAAAGCTTTCTTT

d_call: -
clone_size: -
j_call: TRBJ2-3
v_call: TRBV13
cdr3_aa: CASSLGLGTASTDTQYF
cdr3_nt: TGTGCCAGCAGCTTAGGCCTCGGGACGGCAAGCACAGATACGCAGTATTTT

d_call: -
clone_size: -
j_call: TRBJ2-1
v_call: TRBV7-8
cdr3_aa: CASGRSSYNEQFF
cdr3_nt: TGTGCCAGCGGCAGGAGCTCCTACAATGAGCAGTTCTTC

d_call: -
clone_size: -
j_call: TRBJ2-3
v_call: TRBV19
cdr3_aa: CASSIGQSRTSITDTQYF
cdr3_nt: TGTGCCAGTAGTATAGGTCAATCGCGCACCTCAATCACAGATACGCAGTATTTT

d_call: -
clone_size: -
j_call: TRBJ2-7
v_call: TRBV27
cdr3_aa: CASSLAPSYEQYF
cdr3_nt: TGTGCCAGCAGTTTGGCCCCATCCTACGAGCAGTACTTC

d_call: -
clone_size: -
j_call: TRBJ1-4
v_call: TRBV2
cdr3_aa: CASSEENWNEKLFF
cdr3_nt: TGTGCCAGCAGTGAGGAGAATTGGAATGAAAAACTGTTTTTT

d_call: -
clone_size: -
j_call: TRBJ2-5
v_call: TRBV20-1
cdr3_aa: CSASNSGKETQYF
cdr3_nt: TGCAGTGCTAGTAACAGCGGCAAAGAGACCCAGTACTTC

d_call: -
clone_size: -
j_call: TRBJ1-2
v_call: TRBV5-6
cdr3_aa: CASSLGTTDYTF
cdr3_nt: TGTGCCAGCAGCCTAGGGACAACAGACTACACCTTC

d_call: TRBD2
clone_size: -
j_call: TRBJ2-7
v_call: TRBV7-9
cdr3_aa: CASSLLAGAIYEQYF
cdr3_nt: TGTGCCAGCAGCCTTCTAGCGGGAGCGATCTACGAGCAGTACTTC

d_call: -
clone_size: -
j_call: TRBJ2-2
v_call: TRBV9
cdr3_aa: CASSAGASEPGELFF
cdr3_nt: TGTGCCAGCAGCGCGGGCGCTAGCGAGCCCGGGGAGCTGTTTTTT

d_call: -
clone_size: -
j_call: TRBJ1-1
v_call: TRBV5-1
cdr3_aa: CASSRTDDNTEAFF
cdr3_nt: TGCGCCAGCAGCCGGACAGACGATAACACTGAAGCTTTCTTT

d_call: -
clone_size: -
j_call: TRBJ2-1
v_call: TRBV27
cdr3_aa: CASSKIPGYNEQFF
cdr3_nt: TGTGCCAGCAGCAAAATTCCAGGGTATAATGAGCAGTTCTTC

d_call: TRBD1
clone_size: -
j_call: TRBJ2-4
v_call: TRBV19
cdr3_aa: CASNHLGQGWDSIQYF
cdr3_nt: TGTGCCAGTAACCATCTCGGACAGGGCTGGGATAGCATTCAGTACTTC

d_call: -
clone_size: -
j_call: TRBJ1-6
v_call: TRBV9
cdr3_aa: CASSVGQGSSYNSPLHF
cdr3_nt: TGTGCCAGCAGCGTAGGCCAGGGGAGCTCCTATAATTCACCCCTCCACTTT

d_call: TRBD1
clone_size: once
j_call: TRBJ2-7
v_call: TRBV5-1
cdr3_aa: CASSLAPGQEAYEQYF
cdr3_nt: TGCGCCAGCAGCTTGGCCCCGGGACAGGAAGCCTACGAGCAGTACTTC

d_call: -
clone_size: once
j_call: TRBJ1-2
v_call: TRBV11-1
cdr3_aa: CASGRGEGDVGYTF
cdr3_nt: TGTGCCAGCGGCCGAGGTGAGGGAGACGTTGGCTACACCTTC

d_call: -
clone_size: -
j_call: TRBJ1-4
v_call: TRBV5-4
cdr3_aa: CASSSGFGEKLFF
cdr3_nt: TGTGCCAGCAGCTCGGGGTTCGGGGAAAAACTGTTTTTT

d_call: -
clone_size: -
j_call: TRBJ1-1
v_call: TRBV27
cdr3_aa: CASSAQGDGTEAFF
cdr3_nt: TGTGCCAGCAGTGCACAGGGTGACGGCACTGAAGCTTTCTTT

d_call: -
clone_size: -
j_call: TRBJ1-6
v_call: TRBV15
cdr3_aa: CATSNQGLGLSSPLHF
cdr3_nt: TGTGCCACCAGCAACCAGGGATTGGGCCTTAGTTCACCCCTCCACTTT

d_call: TRBD1
clone_size: -
j_call: TRBJ1-1
v_call: TRBV12-3/TRBV12-4
cdr3_aa: CASSWDRATEAFF
cdr3_nt: TGTGCCAGCAGCTGGGACAGGGCCACTGAAGCTTTCTTT

d_call: TRBD1
clone_size: -
j_call: TRBJ2-2
v_call: TRBV5-4
cdr3_aa: CASSPWTGNTGELFF
cdr3_nt: TGTGCCAGCAGCCCATGGACAGGGAACACCGGGGAGCTGTTTTTT

d_call: -
clone_size: -
j_call: TRBJ2-2
v_call: TRBV2
cdr3_aa: CASSELGPNTGELFF
cdr3_nt: TGTGCCAGCAGTGAATTAGGGCCAAACACCGGGGAGCTGTTTTTT

d_call: -
clone_size: -
j_call: TRBJ2-7
v_call: TRBV7-9
cdr3_aa: CASSPPSGRGYEQYF
cdr3_nt: TGTGCCAGCAGCCCCCCGAGCGGGCGAGGCTACGAGCAGTACTTC

d_call: -
clone_size: once
j_call: TRBJ1-5
v_call: TRBV25-1
cdr3_aa: CASSGTGANQPQHF
cdr3_nt: TGTGCCAGCAGTGGAACCGGGGCCAATCAGCCCCAGCATTTT

d_call: -
clone_size: few
j_call: TRBJ1-5
v_call: TRBV6-5
cdr3_aa: CASVFHGSNQPQHF
cdr3_nt: TGTGCCAGTGTATTTCACGGTAGCAATCAGCCCCAGCATTTT

d_call: -
clone_size: -
j_call: TRBJ2-1
v_call: TRBV20-1
cdr3_aa: CSGNRAGEQFF
cdr3_nt: TGCAGTGGTAACAGGGCGGGTGAGCAGTTCTTC

d_call: TRBD1
clone_size: -
j_call: TRBJ1-2
v_call: TRBV2
cdr3_aa: CASTDPGGTF
cdr3_nt: TGTGCCAGCACTGACCCAGGGGGCACCTTC

d_call: -
clone_size: -
j_call: TRBJ1-5
v_call: TRBV6-5
cdr3_aa: CASSLEGGGNQPQHF
cdr3_nt: TGTGCCAGCAGTCTTGAGGGGGGGGGAAATCAGCCCCAGCATTTT

d_call: -
clone_size: once
j_call: TRBJ2-5
v_call: TRBV6-5
cdr3_aa: CASSRGSGAPGTQYF
cdr3_nt: TGTGCCAGCAGTAGGGGGTCAGGGGCCCCAGGGACCCAGTACTTC

d_call: -
clone_size: -
j_call: TRBJ1-1
v_call: TRBV9
cdr3_aa: CASSVKGNTEAFF
cdr3_nt: TGTGCCAGCAGCGTAAAGGGTAACACTGAAGCTTTCTTT

d_call: -
clone_size: -
j_call: TRBJ2-3
v_call: TRBV5-1
cdr3_aa: CASSLEGTHTQYF
cdr3_nt: TGCGCCAGCAGCTTGGAAGGCACTCATACGCAGTATTTT